The clone carrying this T cell receptor (beta chain) has more than one count but fewer than ten. Constant-segment primers and 5'RACE yielded cDNA libraries for TCR alpha and TCR beta, each carrying sample barcodes and UMIs. TCRdb reprocessed the 5' RACE reads via MiXCR and lists one record per CDR3 protein. Among around 300,000 distinct CDR3 sequences listed, 10% to 15% were seen once. This entry belongs to a study of T-cell memory formation after mild COVID-19. Overall study: Largely donor-specific sequence clusters came from a couple of donors.

Germline V gene sequence: CDR1 SGHRS, CDR2 YFSETQ. V shed 3 bases and J shed 7 bases, with 13 bases lying between them. The CDR3 is made up of 13 amino acids. Material for sequencing was PBMCs or a T cell subset sorted from them (not recorded which). The chain has TRBV5-1 and TRBJ1-2; maybe TRBD1 (5 bases). This sequence originates from a man between 18 and 35 years old who had mild COVID-19 (a few samples of this study predate the infection). Cell type and time point are not known. In DNA, the CDR3 is TGCGCCAGCAGCTCGGGACTGTCGTTTGGCTACACCTTC. This sequence encodes CASSSGLSFGYTF. Full variable domain (missing parts from reference TRBV5-1 and TRBJ1-2): KAGVTQTPRYLIKTRGQQVTLSCSPISGHRSVSWYQQTPGQGLQFLFEYFSETQRNKGNFPGRFSGRQFSNSRSEMNVSTLELGDSALYLCASSSGLSFGYTFGSGTRLTVV.